Included here is one T cell receptor beta chain sequence, with context. The germline V and J ends were trimmed by 1 base and 7 bases, with 13 bases remaining between them. Germline assignment: CDR1 SGHAT and CDR2 FQNNGV. CDR3 length: 15 residues. The sample is drawn from a study of T cells after somatic rescue of genetic block. The repertoire was sequenced with immunoSEQ multiplex PCR; TCRdb's copy has only in-frame clones and lacks some. The top ten clones hold under 4% of a sample with approximately 67,000 clones, around 92% of them seen once. This receptor was identified in a man between 35 and 55 years old. Sample: peripheral blood mononuclear cells (PBMCs). The gene calls are TRBV11-2 and TRBJ1-4; D not certain. The CDR3 DNA is TGTGCCAGCAGCTTAGGAGGGCGCGTGGGTGAAAAACTGTTTTTT. Amino acid sequence: CASSLGGRVGEKLFF. The full variable domain, its missing parts supplied by reference TRBV11-2 and TRBJ1-4, is EAGVAQSPRYKIIEKRQSVAFWCNPISGHATLYWYQQILGQGPKLLIQFQNNGVVDDSQLPKDRFSAERLKGVDSTLKIQPAKLEDSAVYLCASSLGGRVGEKLFFGSGTQLSVL.